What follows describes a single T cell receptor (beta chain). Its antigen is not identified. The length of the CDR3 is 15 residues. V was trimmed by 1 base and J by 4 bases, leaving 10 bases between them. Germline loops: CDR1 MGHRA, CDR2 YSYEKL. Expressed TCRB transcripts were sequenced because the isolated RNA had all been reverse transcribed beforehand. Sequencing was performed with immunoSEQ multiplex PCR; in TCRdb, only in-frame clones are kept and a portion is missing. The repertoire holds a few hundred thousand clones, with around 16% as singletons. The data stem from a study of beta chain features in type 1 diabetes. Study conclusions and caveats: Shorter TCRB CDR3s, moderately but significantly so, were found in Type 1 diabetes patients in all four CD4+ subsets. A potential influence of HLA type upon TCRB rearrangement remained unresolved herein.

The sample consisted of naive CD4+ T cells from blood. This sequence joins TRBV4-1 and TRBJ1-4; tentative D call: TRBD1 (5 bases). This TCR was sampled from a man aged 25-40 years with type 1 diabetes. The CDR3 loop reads CASSQAQAHNEKLFF. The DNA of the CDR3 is TGCGCCAGCAGCCAAGCACAGGCCCATAATGAAAAACTGTTTTTT.